This note documents a single TCR beta chain sequence. The germline V gene has CDR1 KGHDR and CDR2 SFDVKD. V was trimmed by 4 bases and J by 1 base, leaving 10 bases between them. The CDR3 length is 15 residues. The data stem from a study of control samples from healthy donors and cancer patients. Profiling relied on immunoSEQ multiplex PCR, and the TCRdb table lists in-frame clones only, not all of them. The table has around 110,000 clones, more than 70% seen once. V usage is TRBV24-1 and J usage is TRBJ1-3; D is unclear. The specimen sequenced was blood. This clonotype was obtained from an older woman in good health. This chain's CDR3 is CATSDRSMSGNTIYF. In DNA, the CDR3 is TGTGCCACCAGTGACCGTAGTATGTCTGGAAACACCATATATTTT.